The 20 T cell receptor beta chains listed next were all sequenced from one sample in a study of low-dose radiotherapy and immunotherapy resistance in tumors. TCR amplification involved 20 to 25 PCR cycles with a constant-region primer and V-primer adapter. TCRdb re-analysed the reads in MiXCR, keeping a single row per CDR3 protein. The table shows approximately 52,000 distinct CDR3 sequences, with around 35% occurring only once. The time point: after trial treatment. Treatment specified: LDRT plus nivolumab, ipilimumab, low-dose cyclophosphamide and aspirin (RACIN trial). The sequencing here drew on PBMCs, taken after low-dose radiotherapy plus immunotherapy. The origin of the receptors is a male donor with rectosigmoid adenocarcinoma.

DNA of the CDR3: TGCAGCGTCGAGCTGCAGGACAATCAGCCCCAGCATTTT. Translating gives CSVELQDNQPQHF. The chain combines TRBV29-1 with TRBJ1-5; no clear D gene. The CDR3 spans 13 residues. Germline values: CDR1 SQVTM, CDR2 ANQGSEA. Trimming removed 6 bases from V and 3 bases from J, with 12 bases in between.

This clonotype appeared a few times. A read error is the likely source, as a far larger clone sits one nucleotide away. The V and J genes are TRBV4-3 and TRBJ1-2; no firm D call. Trimming left V 3 bases short and J 8 bases short, with 13 bases between. Germline V gives CDR1 LGHNA, CDR2 YSLEER. This CDR3 region has 13 residues. The CDR3: CASSQGFGYGYTF. DNA for the CDR3: TGCGCCAGCAGCCAGGGCTTCGGGTACGGCTACACCTTC.

The chain couples TRBV29-1 to TRBJ2-6; possibly TRBD1 for D (6 bases). Germline V gene lookup returns CDR1 SQVTM and CDR2 ANQGSEA. V was pared by 1 base and J by 5 bases, with 12 bases between. This CDR3 comprises 15 residues. CDR3 nucleotides: TGCAGCGTTGAAGGGACCGGGACAAGGGCCAACGTCCTGACTTTC. It encodes CSVEGTGTRANVLTF.

This clonotype came up many times. The CDR3 bases are TGTGCCATCGGGAGACAGGAAAGCGAGCAGTACTTC. Encoded protein: CAIGRQESEQYF. The chain recombines TRBV10-3 with TRBJ2-7; possibly TRBD1 for D (6 bases). This CDR3 is 12 amino acids long. In germline, CDR1 is ENHRY, CDR2 SYGVKD. With 8 bases removed from V and 6 bases from J, the gap between germline ends came to 14 bases.

This clonotype was recorded many times. The chain links TRBV5-1 to TRBJ2-1; 8 nucleotides agree with TRBD2. J gave up 6 bases and V 0 bases, and 5 bases lay outside the gene matches. The CDR3 is made up of 15 amino acids. Per the germline V gene, CDR1 is SGHRS and CDR2 is YFSETQ. CDR3 region: CASSLVAGGVNEQFF. The DNA of the CDR3 is TGCGCCAGCAGCTTGGTCGCGGGAGGAGTCAATGAGCAGTTCTTC.

In this sample, this clonotype turned up a few times. V usage is TRBV6-2 or TRBV6-3 and J usage is TRBJ2-7; D possibly corresponds to TRBD2 (5 bases). The V and J ends lost 0 bases and 1 base respectively, with 10 bases between them. Germline CDR1 is MNHEY and CDR2 is SVGEGT. CDR3 size: 15 residues. As DNA, the CDR3 is TGTGCCAGCAGTTACTCGAGGGTAGCATCCTACGAGCAGTACTTC. Residues: CASSYSRVASYEQYF.

With regard to this clonotype: A far larger clone is only one base removed, so a read error is likely. The rearrangement uses TRBV7-7 and TRBJ2-3, with a weak D call TRBD2 (6 bases). With 4 bases removed from V and 5 bases from J, the gap between germline ends came to 16 bases. The CDR3 is 15 residues long. The V gene's germline CDR1 is SSHAT and CDR2 FNYEAQ (reference sequence). CDR3 loop: CASSSWGVPKDTQYF. The CDR3 DNA reads TGTGCCAGCAGCTCCTGGGGGGTGCCGAAAGATACGCAGTATTTT.

The table lists this clonotype with many counts. The chain is built from TRBV3-1 and TRBJ2-1; no firm D call. Deletions cut 1 base from V and 10 bases from J, with 8 bases between. This CDR3 region has 12 residues. Germline loops: CDR1 LGHDT, CDR2 YNNKEL (reference sequence). CDR3 sequence reads: CASSQAAAEQFF. CDR3 nucleotide sequence: TGTGCCAGCAGCCAAGCGGCAGCGGAGCAGTTCTTC.

This clonotype was seen many times. The V and J genes are TRBV29-1 and TRBJ1-1; D is uncertain. The V gene lost 6 bases and the J gene lost 4 bases, with 12 bases spanning the gap. Germline V gene sequence: CDR1 SQVTM, CDR2 ANQGSEA. CDR3 length equals 12 residues. In DNA, the CDR3 is TGCAGCGTATGCCGACTGGGCACTGAAGCTTTCTTT. Amino acid sequence: CSVCRLGTEAFF.

This clonotype was found many times. The rearrangement joins TRBV6-2 or TRBV6-3 to TRBJ2-1, with unresolved D. The CDR3 totals 11 residues. The germline CDR1 and CDR2 sequences are MNHEY and SVGEGT. V lost 5 bases to trimming and J lost 5 bases, with 4 bases between them. The CDR3 DNA is TGTGCCAGCAGTGCGCACAATGAGCAGTTCTTC. Protein product: CASSAHNEQFF.

The gene calls are TRBV2 and TRBJ2-7; perhaps TRBD1 as D (5 bases). V lost 7 bases and J lost 3, with 16 bases in between. The CDR3 spans 14 residues. CDR1 is SNHLY, CDR2 FYNNEI, per germline. The CDR3, as DNA: TGTGCCAGCACCGCCTGGGGCCAGGACTACGAGCAGTACTTC. Protein product: CASTAWGQDYEQYF.

This clonotype is labeled medium-sized. This chain joins TRBV28 and TRBJ2-7, with 7 nucleotides matching TRBD1. Germline loops: CDR1 MDHEN, CDR2 SYDVKM. CDR3 length equals 16 residues. V trimming: 7 bases; J trimming: 0 bases; junction bases outside the gene matches: 12. CDR3 residues: CASTPTPGQSSYEQYF. In nucleotides, the CDR3 is TGTGCCAGCACCCCAACCCCGGGACAGAGCTCCTACGAGCAGTACTTC.

The genes are TRBV6-2 or TRBV6-3 and TRBJ1-6, with 9 positions matching TRBD1. The CDR3 is 14 amino acids. Germline CDR1 and CDR2: MNHEY and SVGEGT. Trimming took 8 bases from V and 9 from J; bases not matched to a gene: 8. The CDR3 sequence: CASEDRGGFSPLHF. The CDR3 bases are TGTGCCAGCGAGGACAGGGGAGGATTTTCACCCCTCCACTTT.

This clonotype was seen ten or more times. The chain couples TRBV20-1 to TRBJ2-1, with 10 bases lining up with TRBD2. The CDR3 loop spans 17 amino acids. Losses at the gene ends were 6 bases for V and 5 bases for J; bases not matched to a gene: 16. Germline V gene data show CDR1 as DFQATT and CDR2 as SNEGSKA (reference sequence). The CDR3 here is CSASDPAGGFYHNEQFF. For the CDR3, the DNA is TGCAGTGCCAGTGATCCAGCGGGAGGGTTCTACCACAATGAGCAGTTCTTC.

The rearrangement joins TRBV6-2 or TRBV6-3 to TRBJ2-7, with D perhaps TRBD1 (6 bases). The V end was cut by 9 bases, the J end by 2 bases, with 20 bases between. CDR1 is MNHEY and CDR2 is SVGEGT in the germline V gene. The CDR3 is 15 amino acids. The chain's CDR3 is CASLAAGTSTYEQYF. The CDR3 coding sequence is TGTGCCAGTCTTGCTGCCGGGACATCAACCTACGAGCAGTACTTC.

This clonotype was counted a few times. CDR3 nucleotides: TGTGCCTGGGGACAGGGCGATGGCTACACCTTC. This sequence encodes CAWGQGDGYTF. The gene calls are TRBV30 and TRBJ1-2, with 8 bases that match TRBD1. The germline CDR1 and CDR2 sequences are GTSNPN and SVGIG (reference sequence). The junction had 2 bases not matched to a gene; V was cut back by 5 bases and J by 6 bases. The CDR3 covers 11 residues. The whole variable domain, remainder taken from reference TRBV30 and TRBJ1-2, is SQTIHQWPATLVQPVGSPLSLECTVEGTSNPNLYWYRQAAGRGLQLLFYSVGIGQISSEVPQNLSASRPQDRQFILSSKKLLLSDSGFYLCAWGQGDGYTFGSGTRLTVV.

Ten or more counts support this clonotype. The chain uses TRBV12-5 and TRBJ1-5; a weak D match, TRBD1 (6 bases). This CDR3 is built from 13 residues. Germline loops: CDR1 LGHNT, CDR2 FRNRAP. The V and J ends lost 5 bases and 5 bases respectively, with 10 bases between them. This CDR3 reads CASGQGFDQPQHF. The CDR3 nucleotides are TGTGCTAGTGGTCAGGGGTTCGATCAGCCCCAGCATTTT. Full variable domain (remainder filled in from reference TRBV12-5 and TRBJ1-5): DARVTQTPRHKVTEMGQEVTMRCQPILGHNTVFWYRQTMMQGLELLAYFRNRAPLDDSGMPKDRFSAEMPDATLATLKIQPSEPRDSAVYFCASGQGFDQPQHFGDGTRLSIL.

This clonotype occurred a few times. A far larger clone lies a single base away; this is likely a read error. V is TRBV3-1 and J is TRBJ2-7, with D hard to call. CDR3 length: 12 residues. Germline loops: CDR1 LGHDT, CDR2 YNNKEL (reference sequence). V gave up 0 bases and J gave up 7 bases, with 7 bases separating them. CDR3 protein: CASSQDVGEQYF. In DNA, the CDR3 is TGTGCCAGCAGCCAAGATGTGGGTGAGCAGTACTTC.

Ten or more counts support this clonotype. V gene TRBV7-2 combines with J gene TRBJ1-1; D remains ambiguous. V shed 2 bases and J shed 1 base, with 8 bases lying between them. Germline assignment: CDR1 SGHTA and CDR2 FQGNSA. The CDR3 spans 14 residues. CDR3 protein: CASSLLSGNTEAFF. As DNA, the CDR3 is TGTGCCAGCAGCTTATTATCAGGGAACACTGAAGCTTTCTTT. The full variable domain, its missing parts supplied by reference TRBV7-2 and TRBJ1-1, is GAGVSQSPSNKVTEKGKDVELRCDPISGHTALYWYRQSLGQGLEFLIYFQGNSAPDKSGLPSDRFSAERTGGSVSTLTIQRTQQEDSAVYLCASSLLSGNTEAFFGQGTRLTVV.

This clonotype was recorded many times. The chain links TRBV5-1 to TRBJ2-2; D tentatively fits TRBD1 or TRBD2 (5 bases each). Trimming stripped 4 bases from V and 7 bases from J, with 11 bases between. CDR1 and CDR2 from the germline V gene are SGHRS and YFSETQ. This CDR3 is 13 amino acids long. The CDR3: CASSDEGFGELFF. The CDR3 DNA reads as TGCGCCAGCAGCGACGAGGGGTTCGGGGAGCTGTTTTTT.